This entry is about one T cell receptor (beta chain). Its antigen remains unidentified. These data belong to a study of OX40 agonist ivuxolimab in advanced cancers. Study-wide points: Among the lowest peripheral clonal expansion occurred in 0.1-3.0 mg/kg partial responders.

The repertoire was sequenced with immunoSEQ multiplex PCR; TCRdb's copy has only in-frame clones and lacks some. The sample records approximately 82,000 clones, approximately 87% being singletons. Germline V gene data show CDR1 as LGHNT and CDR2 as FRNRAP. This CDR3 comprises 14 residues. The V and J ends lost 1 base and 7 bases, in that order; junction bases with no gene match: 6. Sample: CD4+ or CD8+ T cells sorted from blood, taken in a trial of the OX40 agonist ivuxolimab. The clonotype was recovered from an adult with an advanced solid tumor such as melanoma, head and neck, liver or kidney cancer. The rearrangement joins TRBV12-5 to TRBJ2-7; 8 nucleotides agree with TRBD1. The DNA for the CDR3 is TGTGCTAGTGGTTTGGGACAGGGGATGGAGGAGCAGTACTTC. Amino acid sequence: CASGLGQGMEEQYF.